The rows below give T cell receptor beta chains drawn from one sample of a study. TCRdb called the RT-PCR reads again in MiXCR, with one record for every CDR3 protein. This sample has about 700,000 distinct CDR3 sequences, with about 14% found just once. Input material: memory CD4+ T cells from blood. These receptors all stem from a female donor in good health, serving as a healthy control. Both conserved end residues are part of each CDR3. Each record gives: V gene, J gene, clone size, D gene, CDR3 DNA, CDR3 protein. The D gene is left open where the match is weak. Size is omitted from some rows. Given values are once, few, many or a class for expanded clones.

v_call: TRBV20-1; j_call: TRBJ1-2; clone_size: NA; d_call: NA; cdr3_nt: TGCAGTGCTAGTAGTGCCGAGTCCGGCTACACCTTC; cdr3_aa: CSASSAESGYTF
v_call: TRBV7-2; j_call: TRBJ2-3; clone_size: NA; d_call: TRBD1; cdr3_nt: TGTGCCAGCAGCTTAGTAGGCACACAGGGGGCGACAGATACGCAGTATTTT; cdr3_aa: CASSLVGTQGATDTQYF
v_call: TRBV20-1; j_call: TRBJ2-1; clone_size: NA; d_call: TRBD2; cdr3_nt: TGCAGTGCTAGTCCTGGGACTAGCGGGAGACATTGGTCCCATGAGCAGTTCTTC; cdr3_aa: CSASPGTSGRHWSHEQFF
v_call: TRBV18; j_call: TRBJ1-1; clone_size: few; d_call: TRBD1; cdr3_nt: TGTGCCAGCTCGGTTGGGACAGGGGGTCGAACTGAAGCTTTCTTT; cdr3_aa: CASSVGTGGRTEAFF
v_call: TRBV5-1; j_call: TRBJ2-5; clone_size: many; d_call: NA; cdr3_nt: TGCGCCAGCAGCTTGGAGGGATCGGGGGAGACCCAGTACTTC; cdr3_aa: CASSLEGSGETQYF
v_call: TRBV5-1; j_call: TRBJ2-4; clone_size: NA; d_call: NA; cdr3_nt: TGCGCCAGCAGCGCCTACACCGACCGTAGGCACATTCAGTACTTC; cdr3_aa: CASSAYTDRRHIQYF
v_call: TRBV12-3/TRBV12-4; j_call: TRBJ1-2; clone_size: many; d_call: NA; cdr3_nt: TGTGCCAGCGGACCCCCACCGAGCACAGGAATTTATGGCTACACCTTC; cdr3_aa: CASGPPPSTGIYGYTF
v_call: TRBV2; j_call: TRBJ1-1; clone_size: NA; d_call: NA; cdr3_nt: TGTGCCAGCAGTTACGACAGTGAAGCTTTCTTT; cdr3_aa: CASSYDSEAFF
v_call: TRBV20-1; j_call: TRBJ1-1; clone_size: many; d_call: NA; cdr3_nt: TGCAGTGCTAGAGAACCCGTGGGGGCCACTGAAGCTTTCTTT; cdr3_aa: CSAREPVGATEAFF
v_call: TRBV30; j_call: TRBJ1-3; clone_size: few; d_call: NA; cdr3_nt: TGTGCCTGGAGTGTACTGAACTCTGGAAACACCATATATTTT; cdr3_aa: CAWSVLNSGNTIYF
v_call: TRBV5-6; j_call: TRBJ2-1; clone_size: NA; d_call: TRBD2; cdr3_nt: TGTGCCAGCAGATTGAGCGGGGGCTCCTACAATGAGCAGTTCTTC; cdr3_aa: CASRLSGGSYNEQFF
v_call: TRBV7-8; j_call: TRBJ1-1; clone_size: NA; d_call: NA; cdr3_nt: TGTGCCAGCAGCTTAGGGGCTCTCAATGTTCGGACTGAAGCTTTCTTT; cdr3_aa: CASSLGALNVRTEAFF
v_call: TRBV20-1; j_call: TRBJ1-5; clone_size: few; d_call: NA; cdr3_nt: TGCAGTGCTAGACCAGCCTCAGGTCAGCCCCAGCATTTT; cdr3_aa: CSARPASGQPQHF
v_call: TRBV2; j_call: TRBJ1-5; clone_size: few; d_call: NA; cdr3_nt: TGTGCCAGCAGTGGCACGGAGAGTAATCAGCCCCAGCATTTT; cdr3_aa: CASSGTESNQPQHF
v_call: TRBV5-1; j_call: TRBJ2-5; clone_size: NA; d_call: TRBD2; cdr3_nt: TGCGCCAGCAGCATGGGACTAGCGGGAGAAGAGACCCAGTACTTC; cdr3_aa: CASSMGLAGEETQYF
v_call: TRBV27; j_call: TRBJ2-1; clone_size: NA; d_call: NA; cdr3_nt: TGTGCCAGCAGTTTTGAGGGCCCTCTTTACAATGAGCAGTTCTTC; cdr3_aa: CASSFEGPLYNEQFF
v_call: TRBV6-5; j_call: TRBJ1-4; clone_size: few; d_call: NA; cdr3_nt: TGTGCCAGCAGGGAACAGGGCCCGTGGGGGGATGAAAAACTGTTTTTT; cdr3_aa: CASREQGPWGDEKLFF